This TCR beta chain comes out of a study of vaccination effects on CD4 cells after COVID-19. Study conclusions and caveats: Late post-vaccination samples showed marked contraction of infection- and vaccine-induced clones.

Trimming removed 6 bases at V and 3 bases at J, with 17 bases between. The CDR3 is made up of 15 amino acids. Germline V gene lookup returns CDR1 LNHNV and CDR2 YYDKDF (reference sequence). Details on this clone: The antigen is undetermined.

After around ten days in culture, the CD4+ T cells were isolated. It was two doses of either the BNT162b2 or mRNA-1273 vaccine that participants received. The assay was immunoSEQ multiplex PCR, and TCRdb's table has in-frame clones only and misses some. This table holds roughly 45,000 clones, about three quarters found once. The V and J genes are TRBV15 and TRBJ1-1; TRBD1 might be the D (6 bases). Material: CD4+ T cells from PBMCs cultured without peptide, obtained after COVID-19 vaccination. This sequence originates from a human donor who received a COVID-19 vaccine. The CDR3, as DNA: TGTGCCACCAGAGACCCCAGGGGATTGGACACTGAAGCTTTCTTT. Translated: CATRDPRGLDTEAFF.